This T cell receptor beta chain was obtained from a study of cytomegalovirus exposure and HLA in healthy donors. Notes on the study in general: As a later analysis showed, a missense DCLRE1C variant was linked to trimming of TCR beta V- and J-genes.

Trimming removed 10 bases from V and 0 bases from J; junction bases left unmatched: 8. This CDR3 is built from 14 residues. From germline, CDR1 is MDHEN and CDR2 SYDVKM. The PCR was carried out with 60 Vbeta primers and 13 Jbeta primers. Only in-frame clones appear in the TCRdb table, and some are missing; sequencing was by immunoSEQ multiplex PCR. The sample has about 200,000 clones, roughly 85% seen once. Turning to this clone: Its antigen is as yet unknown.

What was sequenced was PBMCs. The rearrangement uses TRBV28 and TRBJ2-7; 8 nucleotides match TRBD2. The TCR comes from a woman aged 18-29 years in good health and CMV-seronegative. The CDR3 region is CATLRGGSSYEQYF. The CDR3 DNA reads TGTGCCACCCTGCGCGGGGGGAGCTCCTACGAGCAGTACTTC.